These 13 T cell receptor beta chains were sequenced from one sample in a study of brain T cells in children with intractable seizures. Measured with immunoSEQ multiplex PCR; TCRdb has only the in-frame clones, and not every one. The repertoire includes roughly 80,000 clones, around nine tenths of them detected once, and approximately 24% sits in the top ten. Here the sequenced sample was peripheral blood, taken at surgery. The receptors shown here come from a girl aged 2-9 years with Rasmussen encephalitis and intractable seizures.

The chain has TRBV10-2 and TRBJ1-5, with unresolved D. This CDR3 contains 13 residues. Germline V lookup: CDR1 WSHSY, CDR2 SAAADI. V lost 10 bases and J lost 2, with 12 bases in between. The CDR3 DNA reads TGCGCCACCCGGGGAGGCCGCAATCAGCCCCAGCATTTT. As protein: CATRGGRNQPQHF.

V gene TRBV11-2 combines with J gene TRBJ2-2; tentatively, D is TRBD1 or TRBD2 (6 bases each). Per the germline V gene, CDR1 is SGHAT and CDR2 is FQNNGV. V was shortened by 6 bases and J by 7 bases, with 15 bases between the two germline ends. The CDR3 loop spans 14 amino acids. This CDR3 is CASRGGSAGGELFF. In nucleotides, the CDR3 is TGTGCCAGCAGAGGGGGGAGCGCTGGCGGGGAGCTGTTTTTT.

The CDR3 nucleotides read TGTGCCAGTAGGCCTCGGGACAGGGACACTGAAGCTTTCTTT. Amino acid sequence: CASRPRDRDTEAFF. The V call is TRBV19, the J call TRBJ1-1; 9 bases agree with TRBD1. CDR1 is LNHDA and CDR2 is SQIVND in the germline V gene (reference sequence). This CDR3 comprises 14 residues. V shed 6 bases, J shed 3 bases, and the junction held 5 bases outside the gene matches.

This rearrangement joins TRBV2 to TRBJ2-7, with 7 bases identical to TRBD1. The junction had 7 bases not matched to a gene; V was cut back by 3 bases and J by 11 bases. Germline V CDR1 and CDR2: SNHLY, FYNNEI. The CDR3 length is 12 residues. CDR3 nucleotides: TGTGCCAGCAGTGAGAATAGTGGACAGGAGTACTTC. Protein sequence: CASSENSGQEYF.

V is TRBV27 and J is TRBJ2-3; tentative D call: TRBD2 (5 bases). Germline CDR1 is MNHEY and CDR2 is SMNVEV (reference sequence). The germline V and J ends were trimmed by 6 bases and 2 bases, with 18 bases remaining between them. The CDR3 runs 16 residues. The CDR3 reads CASRRFDTGFTDTQYF. Here the CDR3 DNA reads TGTGCCAGCAGGCGATTCGACACGGGATTCACAGATACGCAGTATTTT.

In its sample, this clone was seen once. The same CDR3 also results from other DNA sequences found in this sample. The J gene is TRBJ2-7, the V gene TRBV6-5, with a weak D call TRBD1 (6 bases). CDR3 length: 14 amino acids. Germline-derived CDR1 and CDR2 are MNHEY and SVGAGI. Between the trimmed V and J ends, which lost 0 bases and 3 bases, there was a span of 9 bases. The CDR3 nucleotides read TGTGCCAGCAGTTACTCAAGGGGGATCTACGAGCAGTACTTC. As protein: CASSYSRGIYEQYF.

V and J are TRBV2 and TRBJ2-3; D is perhaps TRBD2 (8 bases). Germline V gene sequence: CDR1 SNHLY, CDR2 FYNNEI. The CDR3 loop spans 15 amino acids. Deletions cut 7 bases from V and 5 bases from J, with 19 bases between. In nucleotides, the CDR3 is TGTGCCAGCATGAAGGGGGCCGGGAGGGGAGATACGCAGTATTTT. Translation: CASMKGAGRGDTQYF.

In DNA, the CDR3 is TGTGCCAGTAGTCTCTGGACGACAACTAATGAAAAACTGTTTTTT. This encodes CASSLWTTTNEKLFF. The rearrangement joins TRBV19 to TRBJ1-4, with D unclear. CDR3 length: 15 residues. CDR1 LNHDA and CDR2 SQIVND come from the germline V gene (reference sequence). V lost 5 bases and J lost 0, with 10 bases in between.

The gene calls are TRBV4-1 and TRBJ1-5; no reliable D call. The V end lost 1 base, the J end lost 3 bases, and 4 bases lay between the germline ends. Germline V gene sequence: CDR1 MGHRA, CDR2 YSYEKL. The CDR3 spans 13 residues. The chain's CDR3 is CASSQVPNQPQHF. The CDR3 bases are TGCGCCAGCAGCCAAGTTCCCAATCAGCCCCAGCATTTT.

This sequence joins TRBV7-9 and TRBJ1-6; D is unclear. The germline CDR1 and CDR2 sequences are SEHNR and FQNEAQ (reference sequence). Trimming took off 4 bases at V and 7 bases at J, with 14 bases between the two ends. The CDR3 length is 15 residues. CDR3 residues: CASSSDPPRNSPLHF. CDR3 DNA sequence: TGTGCCAGCAGCTCGGACCCCCCGCGGAATTCACCCCTCCACTTT. Supplemented by reference TRBV7-9 and TRBJ1-6, the full variable domain reads DTGVSQNPRHKITKRGQNVTFRCDPISEHNRLYWYRQTLGQGPEFLTYFQNEAQLEKSRLLSDRFSAERPKGSFSTLEIQRTEQGDSAMYLCASSSDPPRNSPLHFGNGTRLTVT.

V and J are TRBV2 and TRBJ2-5, with D unclear. Germline CDR1 reads SNHLY; CDR2 reads FYNNEI. The CDR3 length is 13 residues. V lost 7 bases to trimming and J lost 2 bases, with 11 bases between them. CDR3 residues: CASTGRRQETQYF. The DNA for the CDR3 is TGTGCCAGCACAGGACGGAGACAAGAGACCCAGTACTTC.

The J gene is TRBJ2-7, the V gene TRBV6-1; D gene unclear. V lost 2 bases and J lost 6, with 5 bases in between. The CDR3 runs to 11 residues. The germline V gene encodes CDR1 MNHNS and CDR2 SASEGT. CDR3 loop: CASSELREQYF. The CDR3 coding sequence is TGTGCCAGCAGTGAACTACGCGAGCAGTACTTC.

The V gene is TRBV5-6, the J gene TRBJ2-7, with D unclear. The CDR3 totals 13 residues. V was pared by 0 bases and J by 2 bases, with 6 bases between. Germline V gene sequence: CDR1 SGHDT, CDR2 YYEEEE. CDR3 nucleotides: TGTGCCAGCAGCTTGGGCAGGACCTACGAGCAGTACTTC. This gives the protein CASSLGRTYEQYF. The variable domain in full, completed from reference TRBV5-6 and TRBJ2-7, reads DAGVTQSPTHLIKTRGQQVTLRCSPKSGHDTVSWYQQALGQGPQFIFQYYEEEERQRGNFPDRFSGHQFPNYSSELNVNALLLGDSALYLCASSLGRTYEQYFGPGTRLTVT.